This T cell receptor beta chain was observed in a study of shared clonotypes between healthy human individuals. Study as a whole: Three CD4 naive, three CD4 memory, two CD8 naive and one CD8 memory plate were used per donor. General study points: Rarefaction indicated that sorted-subset sequencing remained incomplete although depth was large.

Comments on this clone: Antigen specificity is unknown.

Only in-frame clones appear in the TCRdb table, and some are missing; sequencing was by immunoSEQ multiplex PCR. The sample yields millions of clones, 80% to 95% seen once. The receptor's source is a man aged 18 to 29 in good health. Some clones in this sample may be carry-over from other donors' samples. The sequenced sample consisted of naive CD4+ T cells from PBMCs. Subset: CD45RA+ positively selected.

CDR3 in DNA: TGTGCCAGCAGCCTTCGACAGGGGATTGAAAAACTGTTTTTT. Residues: CASSLRQGIEKLFF. V and J are TRBV7-3 and TRBJ1-4; 8 bases line up with TRBD1. This CDR3 contains 14 residues. The germline V gene encodes CDR1 SGHTA and CDR2 FQGTGA. The V gene end was trimmed by 5 bases and the J gene end by 7 bases; junction bases not matched to a gene: 6.